The table lists the clone carrying this T cell receptor beta chain with a count of one. The antigen remains unidentified. This specimen belongs to a study of T cells in localized non-small cell lung cancer. This table comes from immunoSEQ multiplex PCR, and its TCRdb copy is limited to in-frame clones, with some not included. The sample has approximately 30,000 clones; just over 85% are singletons. Overall study findings and caveats: Longer overall survival was linked to higher blood T cell density. Tumor showed lower T cell clonality than uninvolved adjacent lung, where it was highest. Researchers found a median 57 of the top 100 tumor clones in adjacent lung.

Germline values: CDR1 MGHDK, CDR2 SYGVNS. This CDR3 spans 13 amino acids. V lost 8 bases and J lost 3, with 13 bases in between. This clonotype was obtained from a male donor aged 60 or over with stage III lung adenocarcinoma. The rearrangement joins TRBV25-1 to TRBJ1-1; the D is unclear. The sample was peripheral blood, taken before any cancer treatment. The CDR3 DNA reads as TGTGCCAGCCGGACGTCCGGCCACACTGAAGCTTTCTTT. It yields the protein CASRTSGHTEAFF. Together with reference TRBV25-1 and TRBJ1-1, the CDR3 gives the full variable domain: EADIYQTPRYLVIGTGKKITLECSQTMGHDKMYWYQQDPGMELHLIHYSYGVNSTEKGDLSSESTVSRIRTEHFPLTLESARPSHTSQYLCASRTSGHTEAFFGQGTRLTVV.